This record covers a single T cell receptor beta chain. This entry comes from a study of shared clonotypes between healthy human individuals. CDR1 is SGHNT, CDR2 YENEEA, per germline. The J segment lost 4 bases and the V segment lost 2 bases, leaving 1 base of the junction unmatched. This CDR3 has 16 amino acids. Clones were read by immunoSEQ multiplex PCR, and TCRdb kept only the in-frame ones, dropping some. This sample has about 2.4 million clones, with around 94% found just once. Sequencing was carried out using naive CD4+ T cells sorted from blood. Regarding subset: CD45RA+ positively selected. The origin of this receptor is a man aged 18 to 29 in good health. The chain has TRBV11-3 and TRBJ2-1, with 14 bases aligning to TRBD2. In DNA, the CDR3 is TGTGCCAGCAGCTTAAGACTAGCGGGGGGGTACAATGAGCAGTTCTTC. The encoded protein is CASSLRLAGGYNEQFF.